These 20 T cell receptor beta chains came from one sample sequenced in a study of glioma-infiltrating T cells after dendritic cell vaccination. Time point in this sample: after dendritic cell vaccination, including at tumor progression/relapse. Using immunoSEQ multiplex PCR, the repertoire was profiled, and TCRdb retains in-frame clones only, with some absent. The table includes 99,000 or so clones, around 87% detected once. The sequencing used blood, collected after dendritic cell vaccination. These receptors originate from a human donor with glioblastoma.

The chain is built from TRBV2 and TRBJ1-4; D call uncertain. With 8 bases removed from V and 5 bases from J, the gap between germline ends came to 15 bases. CDR3 size: 14 residues. Germline loops: CDR1 SNHLY, CDR2 FYNNEI. CDR3 in amino acids: CASGGQAQNEKLFF. The CDR3 DNA follows: TGTGCCAGCGGAGGGCAGGCCCAAAATGAAAAACTGTTTTTT. The full variable domain, in which reference TRBV2 and TRBJ1-4 provide the parts outside the CDR3, is EPEVTQTPSHQVTQMGQEVILRCVPISNHLYFYWYRQILGQKVEFLVSFYNNEISEKSEIFDDQFSVERPDGSNFTLKIRSTKLEDSAMYFCASGGQAQNEKLFFGSGTQLSVL.

The V call is TRBV4-1, the J call TRBJ2-7; the match to TRBD2 covers 9 bases. Per germline, CDR1 MGHRA and CDR2 YSYEKL. V trimming: 0 bases; J trimming: 0 bases; junction bases outside the gene matches: 9. There are 18 residues in the CDR3. CDR3 nucleotides: TGCGCCAGCAGCCAAGATCCAGCGGGAGGCCTCAGCTCCTACGAGCAGTACTTC. This sequence encodes CASSQDPAGGLSSYEQYF.

The V gene is TRBV4-1, the J gene TRBJ1-6, with a possible D match to TRBD1 (5 bases). The V end was cut by 1 base, the J end by 10 bases, with 26 bases between. The CDR3 runs 19 residues. Germline values: CDR1 MGHRA, CDR2 YSYEKL. CDR3 nucleotide sequence: TGCGCCAGCAGCCAAGTGGGGGGGACCGGGGTGGGATCGGAGTCACCCCTCCACTTT. The encoded protein is CASSQVGGTGVGSESPLHF.

This clone was detected once. This rearrangement joins TRBV4-1 to TRBJ2-3; 7 positions agree with TRBD1. V was pared by 3 bases and J by 0 bases, with 3 bases of the junction left unmatched. The CDR3 sequence is 15 residues long. The germline V gene encodes CDR1 MGHRA and CDR2 YSYEKL. The CDR3 DNA follows: TGCGCCAGCAGCCATAGACAGGGCAGCACAGATACGCAGTATTTT. Translating it yields CASSHRQGSTDTQYF.

The J gene is TRBJ2-1, the V gene TRBV2, with unresolved D. The CDR3 runs to 11 residues. Trimming stripped 0 bases from V and 13 bases from J, with 7 bases between. The germline gives CDR1 SNHLY, CDR2 FYNNEI. The CDR3 region is CASSEASTQFF. The CDR3 nucleotides are TGTGCCAGCAGTGAAGCCAGTACCCAGTTCTTC.

The J gene is TRBJ2-7, the V gene TRBV19; 7 bases line up with TRBD2. V was pared by 7 bases and J by 7 bases, with 4 bases of the junction left unmatched. This CDR3 spans 11 amino acids. The V gene's germline CDR1 is LNHDA and CDR2 SQIVND (reference sequence). CDR3: CASMGGIEQYF. DNA of the CDR3: TGTGCCAGTATGGGGGGGATTGAGCAGTACTTC.

The chain has TRBV13 and TRBJ2-7; 10 nucleotides line up with TRBD1. This CDR3 is built from 18 residues. The trim removed 5 bases at V and 4 bases at J, leaving 17 bases unmatched. Germline V gene sequence: CDR1 PRHDT, CDR2 FYEKMQ (reference sequence). The CDR3 loop reads CASSPIPILRDRGYEQYF. The CDR3 nucleotides read TGTGCCAGCAGCCCGATACCTATTCTCCGGGACAGGGGTTACGAGCAGTACTTC.

In DNA form, the CDR3 reads TGTGCCAGCAGTATGGACAGGGATCAGCCCCAGCATTTT. Translating gives CASSMDRDQPQHF. The rearrangement uses TRBV5-6 and TRBJ1-5, with 8 bases identical to TRBD1. The CDR3 spans 13 residues. Germline lookup yields CDR1 SGHDT and CDR2 YYEEEE. V gave up 5 bases and J gave up 5 bases; unmatched junction bases: 3.

V usage is TRBV5-1 and J usage is TRBJ2-7; TRBD1 agrees at 7 bases. The CDR3 has 16 amino acids. The germline V gene has CDR1 SGHRS and CDR2 YFSETQ. J was trimmed by 0 bases and V by 3 bases; bases with no gene match: 9. CDR3: CASSWTPGQSSYEQYF. The CDR3 DNA sequence: TGCGCCAGCAGCTGGACTCCGGGACAGTCCTCCTACGAGCAGTACTTC.

Only a few counts were recorded for this clone. The chain links TRBV5-8 to TRBJ2-7; unclear D gene. V was trimmed by 0 bases and J by 3 bases, leaving 7 bases between them. This CDR3 contains 13 residues. CDR1 and CDR2 (germline): SGHTS, YDEGEE. The CDR3 loop is CASSLGLVYEQYF. The CDR3 region has the DNA TGTGCCAGCAGCTTGGGGCTAGTCTACGAGCAGTACTTC.

The genes are TRBV19 and TRBJ2-2; 9 bases agree with TRBD1. Germline V gene lookup returns CDR1 LNHDA and CDR2 SQIVND (reference sequence). The CDR3 has 16 residues. With V trimmed by 5 bases and J by 5 bases, 9 bases remained unmatched. The CDR3 here is CASSSSRDRVTGELFF. CDR3 coding DNA: TGTGCCAGTAGTTCGTCGCGGGACAGGGTGACCGGGGAGCTGTTTTTT.

V usage is TRBV27 and J usage is TRBJ1-1; 7 bases agree with TRBD1. This CDR3 is built from 14 residues. The V gene end was trimmed by 6 bases and the J gene end by 6 bases; junction bases not matched to a gene: 10. Germline CDR1 reads MNHEY; CDR2 reads SMNVEV (reference sequence). The DNA for the CDR3 is TGTGCCAGCAGACTGACAGGGTTTATCGCTGAAGCTTTCTTT. Its translation is CASRLTGFIAEAFF.

This clone has only one observation. The rearrangement joins TRBV7-2 to TRBJ2-7, with D uncertain. The V and J ends lost 4 bases and 4 bases respectively, with 5 bases between them. CDR1 and CDR2 (germline): SGHTA, FQGNSA. The CDR3 sequence is 11 residues long. CDR3 amino acids: CASSSRYEQYF. The CDR3 coding sequence is TGTGCCAGCAGCTCGAGATACGAGCAGTACTTC.

With regard to this clone: A read error may account for a junction end that differs from germline. The genes are TRBV6-1 and TRBJ1-1; 8 bases line up with TRBD1. The CDR3 length is 14 residues. The V gene's germline CDR1 is MNHNS and CDR2 SASEGT. The CDR3, as DNA: TGTGCCAGCACTGAAGGACAGGGATGGGTTGAAGCTTTCTTT. Translated, it gives CASTEGQGWVEAFF.

This clone is judged medium-sized (0.01 to 0.1%). The chain has TRBV7-9 and TRBJ2-3; D remains ambiguous. CDR1 and CDR2 (germline): SEHNR, FQNEAQ (reference sequence). Trimming took 7 bases from V and 2 from J, leaving 4 bases between them. The CDR3 loop spans 11 amino acids. This chain's CDR3 is CASTNTDTQYF. CDR3 DNA sequence: TGTGCCAGCACCAACACAGATACGCAGTATTTT. Supplemented by reference TRBV7-9 and TRBJ2-3, the full variable domain reads DTGVSQNPRHKITKRGQNVTFRCDPISEHNRLYWYRQTLGQGPEFLTYFQNEAQLEKSRLLSDRFSAERPKGSFSTLEIQRTEQGDSAMYLCASTNTDTQYFGPGTRLTVL.

This clone has only one observation. The rearrangement uses TRBV5-1 and TRBJ1-1; tentatively, D is TRBD1 (5 bases). This CDR3 comprises 14 residues. Trimming stripped 0 bases from V and 1 base from J, with 7 bases between. Germline CDR1 and CDR2: SGHRS and YFSETQ. The CDR3 here is CASSLGQTNTEAFF. The CDR3 DNA reads as TGCGCCAGCAGCTTGGGACAGACGAACACTGAAGCTTTCTTT.

Remarks on this clone: Other nucleotide sequences in the sample specify the same CDR3. The V call is TRBV25-1, the J call TRBJ2-4; D is perhaps TRBD1 (6 bases). The CDR3 runs 17 residues. V shed 8 bases and J shed 1 base, with 21 bases lying between them. CDR1 and CDR2 (germline): MGHDK, SYGVNS. CDR3 amino acids: CASGTGHPLEAKNIQYF. The CDR3 coding sequence is TGTGCCAGCGGTACAGGGCATCCCCTTGAGGCCAAAAACATTCAGTACTTC.

V is TRBV6-5 and J is TRBJ2-7; 7 positions match TRBD2. The germline V gene has CDR1 MNHEY and CDR2 SVGAGI. The V segment lost 11 bases and the J segment 0 bases; nucleotides outside the gene matches: 7. CDR3 length: 13 residues. The CDR3 nucleotides read TGTGCCGTACAGAAGCGGGACTCCTACGAGCAGTACTTC. Residues: CAVQKRDSYEQYF.

This clone is a singleton in its sample. The rearrangement uses TRBV29-1 and TRBJ1-1; 9 nucleotides match TRBD1. The CDR3 extends over 13 amino acids. With V trimmed by 7 bases and J by 3 bases, 6 bases remained unmatched. Per the germline V gene, CDR1 is SQVTM and CDR2 is ANQGSEA. CDR3 protein: CSAQGALDTEAFF. Written as DNA, the CDR3 is TGCAGCGCACAGGGGGCGTTGGACACTGAAGCTTTCTTT.

The CDR3 here is CASSSEDTQYF. CDR3 nucleotide sequence: TGTGCCAGCAGCTCCGAGGATACGCAGTATTTT. The rearrangement joins TRBV7-9 to TRBJ2-3; D not resolved. The CDR3 contains 11 residues. Deletions cut 4 bases from V and 6 bases from J, with 5 bases between. The germline V gene has CDR1 SEHNR and CDR2 FQNEAQ (reference sequence).